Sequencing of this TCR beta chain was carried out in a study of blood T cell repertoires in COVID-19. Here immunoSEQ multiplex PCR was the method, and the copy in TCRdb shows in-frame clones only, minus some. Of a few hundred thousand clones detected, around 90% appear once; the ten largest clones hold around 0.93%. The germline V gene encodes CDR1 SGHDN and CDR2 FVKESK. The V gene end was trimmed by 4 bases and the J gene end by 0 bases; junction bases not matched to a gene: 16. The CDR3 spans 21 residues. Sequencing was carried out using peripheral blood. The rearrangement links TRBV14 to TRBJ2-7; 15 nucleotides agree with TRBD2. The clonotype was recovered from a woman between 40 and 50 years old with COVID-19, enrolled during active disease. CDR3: CASSLRFHSGTSGGSSYEQYF. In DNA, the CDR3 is TGTGCCAGCAGCCTACGTTTCCATTCCGGGACTAGCGGGGGGAGCTCCTACGAGCAGTACTTC.